These 15 T cell receptor beta chains came from one sample sequenced in a study of Ad26.COV2.S vaccination and SARS-CoV-2 variants. The treatment here: 15 to 20 received Ad26.COV2.S at low or high dose, single or two shots; 5 received placebo; per-sample allocation not given. Sampling was done on day 63 after the first vaccine or placebo injection. Data came from immunoSEQ multiplex PCR; TCRdb stores just in-frame clones and leaves some out. This table has around 340,000 clones, roughly 90% appearing once. The sequencing used peripheral blood, collected in a trial of Ad26.COV2.S vaccine versus placebo. The origin of the receptors is a person aged 18-65 years who received the Ad26.COV2.S COVID-19 vaccine or a placebo.

This clone occurred once. The J gene is TRBJ2-3, the V gene TRBV5-1, with unresolved D. The V end lost 4 bases, the J end lost 2 bases, and 11 bases lay between the germline ends. The CDR3 spans 14 residues. Germline CDR1 reads SGHRS; CDR2 reads YFSETQ. The DNA of the CDR3 is TGCGCCAGCAGCCGAGATCAGTCCACAGATACGCAGTATTTT. The encoded protein is CASSRDQSTDTQYF.

This clone was seen just once. Here the CDR3 reads CASSLTPPGTSGSFEQFF. The DNA for the CDR3 is TGCGCCAGCAGCCTAACCCCCCCCGGGACTAGCGGGAGTTTTGAGCAGTTCTTC. The V and J genes are TRBV5-1 and TRBJ2-1; 14 positions match TRBD2. The CDR3 is 18 amino acids. Unmatched junction bases numbered 15, after V lost 4 bases and J lost 9 bases. CDR1 SGHRS and CDR2 YFSETQ come from the germline V gene.

This chain connects TRBV4-1 to TRBJ1-3, with TRBD1 matching over 12 bases. V lost 3 bases to trimming and J lost 8 bases; unmatched junction nucleotides: 11. The germline V gene has CDR1 MGHRA and CDR2 YSYEKL. The CDR3 runs to 17 residues. The CDR3 DNA follows: TGCGCCAGCAGCCAGGCCCTGGGACAGGGGGCCGAGGACACCATATATTTT. Amino acids: CASSQALGQGAEDTIYF.

The CDR3 DNA sequence: TGTGCCAGCAGCGTAGGGGACAGGACGGGAGAGACCCAGTACTTC. It encodes CASSVGDRTGETQYF. The V call is TRBV9, the J call TRBJ2-5; 8 nucleotides align to TRBD1. Trimming cost V 0 bases and J 4 bases; bases outside gene matches: 5. Germline V gene lookup returns CDR1 SGDLS and CDR2 YYNGEE. The CDR3 totals 15 residues.

The chain employs TRBV18 and TRBJ2-1; 8 bases are a match to TRBD2. The V gene end was trimmed by 0 bases and the J gene end by 6 bases; junction bases not matched to a gene: 10. This CDR3 is built from 17 residues. Germline CDR1 and CDR2: KGHSH and LQKENI. For the CDR3, the DNA is TGTGCCAGCTCACCACCGGGAACAGCGGGAGTGGGCAATGAGCAGTTCTTC. Protein sequence: CASSPPGTAGVGNEQFF.

The sample holds one count of this clone. The rearrangement links TRBV30 to TRBJ2-7; D gene unclear. The CDR3 totals 14 residues. Trimming pared 2 bases from V and 0 bases from J, leaving 11 bases between. Germline V gene data show CDR1 as GTSNPN and CDR2 as SVGIG (reference sequence). The CDR3 loop is CAWSPRSPSYEQYF. The CDR3 region has the DNA TGTGCCTGGAGTCCACGGTCTCCCTCCTACGAGCAGTACTTC.

This chain uses TRBV4-3 with TRBJ2-1; D is possibly TRBD2 (5 bases). There are 17 residues in the CDR3. The V end lost 4 bases, the J end lost 0 bases, and 16 bases lay between the germline ends. Germline V lookup: CDR1 LGHNA, CDR2 YSLEER. The CDR3 nucleotides read TGCGCCAGCAGCCGCCAAAGGACTGAAAGCTCCTACAATGAGCAGTTCTTC. Translation gives CASSRQRTESSYNEQFF.

The chain has TRBV28 and TRBJ1-2; D remains ambiguous. V lost 6 bases to trimming and J lost 8 bases, with 10 bases between them. The CDR3 covers 11 residues. Germline V gene sequence: CDR1 MDHEN, CDR2 SYDVKM. This CDR3 is CASSKLSGYTF. CDR3 coding DNA: TGTGCCAGCAGCAAACTTAGCGGCTACACCTTC.

The genes are TRBV28 and TRBJ2-2, with 14 bases fitting TRBD2. Germline values: CDR1 MDHEN, CDR2 SYDVKM. The length of the CDR3 is 17 residues. The V gene end was trimmed by 2 bases and the J gene end by 4 bases; junction bases not matched to a gene: 3. CDR3 residues: CASSLLTSGRVTGELFF. CDR3 bases: TGTGCCAGCAGTTTACTGACTAGCGGGAGGGTCACCGGGGAGCTGTTTTTT.

This clone was recorded once. J is TRBJ2-5 and V is TRBV20-1; possible D gene TRBD1, 6 bases. Germline V lookup: CDR1 DFQATT, CDR2 SNEGSKA (reference sequence). The CDR3 contains 13 residues. Deletions cut 3 bases from V and 5 bases from J, with 13 bases between. The CDR3, as DNA: TGCAGTGCTAGTGATGGGGGCCAGGAGACCCAGTACTTC. Protein product: CSASDGGQETQYF.

The chain joins TRBV7-2 to TRBJ2-7; a weak D match, TRBD2 (5 bases). The ends were cut back, 4 bases at V and 0 bases at J, with 13 bases in the middle. CDR3 size: 15 residues. CDR1 SGHTA and CDR2 FQGNSA come from the germline V gene. The CDR3 DNA sequence: TGTGCCAGCAGCTCGTCGACCGGACTCTCCTACGAGCAGTACTTC. Translated: CASSSSTGLSYEQYF.

Comment on this clone: The sample contains more than one DNA sequence encoding this CDR3. This chain uses TRBV28 with TRBJ2-7, with D maybe TRBD1 (5 bases). CDR1 is MDHEN and CDR2 is SYDVKM in the germline V gene. V was trimmed by 2 bases and J by 2 bases, leaving 7 bases between them. The CDR3 runs to 13 residues. This chain's CDR3 is CASSLAGTYEQYF. The CDR3 region has the DNA TGTGCCAGCAGTTTAGCAGGGACCTACGAGCAGTACTTC.

DNA for the CDR3: TGCGCCAGCAGCCCCCGGCAGGGGCTGAGCTCCTACGAGCAGTACTTC. It yields the protein CASSPRQGLSSYEQYF. V usage is TRBV5-1 and J usage is TRBJ2-7, with D possibly being TRBD1 (6 bases). Germline values: CDR1 SGHRS, CDR2 YFSETQ. This CDR3 spans 16 amino acids. V was pared by 4 bases and J by 0 bases, with 17 bases between.

The chain joins TRBV3-1 (or the pseudogene TRBV3-2) to TRBJ2-3; TRBD2 matches at 11 bases. Germline V gives CDR1 LGHDT, CDR2 YNNKEL (reference sequence). J was trimmed by 5 bases and V by 6 bases; bases with no gene match: 7. The CDR3 sequence is 15 residues long. The CDR3 DNA is TGTGCCAGCAGTCATAGCGGGGGGGCCGGAGATACGCAGTATTTT. Amino acid sequence: CASSHSGGAGDTQYF.

The chain combines TRBV24-1 with TRBJ2-6; D not resolved. The CDR3 has 14 amino acids. V lost 9 bases to trimming and J lost 0 bases, with 8 bases between them. Germline V gives CDR1 KGHDR, CDR2 SFDVKD. Here the CDR3 DNA reads TGTGCCACCGCTCGGAGCTCTGGGGCCAACGTCCTGACTTTC. Its translation is CATARSSGANVLTF.